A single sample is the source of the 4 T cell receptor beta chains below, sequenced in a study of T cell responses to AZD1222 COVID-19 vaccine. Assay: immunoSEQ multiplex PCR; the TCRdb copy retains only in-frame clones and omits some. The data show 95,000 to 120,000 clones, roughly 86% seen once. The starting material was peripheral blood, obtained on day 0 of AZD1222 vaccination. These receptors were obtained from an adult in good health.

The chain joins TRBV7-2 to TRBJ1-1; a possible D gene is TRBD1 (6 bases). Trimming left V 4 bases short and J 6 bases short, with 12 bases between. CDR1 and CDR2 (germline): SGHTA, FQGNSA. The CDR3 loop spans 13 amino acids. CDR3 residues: CASSWGGQSEAFF. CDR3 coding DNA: TGTGCCAGCAGCTGGGGGGGGCAGTCTGAAGCTTTCTTT.

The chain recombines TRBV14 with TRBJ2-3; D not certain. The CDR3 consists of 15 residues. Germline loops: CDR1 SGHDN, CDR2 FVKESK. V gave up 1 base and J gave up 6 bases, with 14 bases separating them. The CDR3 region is CASSQGNLEVDTQYF. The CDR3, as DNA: TGTGCCAGCAGCCAAGGGAACCTAGAAGTGGATACGCAGTATTTT.

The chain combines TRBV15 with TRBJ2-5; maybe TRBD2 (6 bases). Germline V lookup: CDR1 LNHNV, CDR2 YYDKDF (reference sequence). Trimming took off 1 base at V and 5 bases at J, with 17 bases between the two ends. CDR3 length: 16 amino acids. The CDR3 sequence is CATSRVSGGAGETQYF. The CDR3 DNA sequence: TGTGCCACCAGCAGAGTCTCAGGCGGGGCAGGGGAGACCCAGTACTTC. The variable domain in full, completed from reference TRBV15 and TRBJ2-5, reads DAMVIQNPRYQVTQFGKPVTLSCSQTLNHNVMYWYQQKSSQAPKLLFHYYDKDFNNEADTPDNFQSRRPNTSFCFLDIRSPGLGDTAMYLCATSRVSGGAGETQYFGPGTRLLVL.

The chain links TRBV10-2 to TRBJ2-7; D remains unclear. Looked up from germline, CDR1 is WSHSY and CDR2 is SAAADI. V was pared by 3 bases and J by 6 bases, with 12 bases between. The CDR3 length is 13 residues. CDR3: CASSEGFSGEQYF. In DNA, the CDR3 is TGCGCCAGCAGTGAAGGGTTCTCTGGCGAGCAGTACTTC.